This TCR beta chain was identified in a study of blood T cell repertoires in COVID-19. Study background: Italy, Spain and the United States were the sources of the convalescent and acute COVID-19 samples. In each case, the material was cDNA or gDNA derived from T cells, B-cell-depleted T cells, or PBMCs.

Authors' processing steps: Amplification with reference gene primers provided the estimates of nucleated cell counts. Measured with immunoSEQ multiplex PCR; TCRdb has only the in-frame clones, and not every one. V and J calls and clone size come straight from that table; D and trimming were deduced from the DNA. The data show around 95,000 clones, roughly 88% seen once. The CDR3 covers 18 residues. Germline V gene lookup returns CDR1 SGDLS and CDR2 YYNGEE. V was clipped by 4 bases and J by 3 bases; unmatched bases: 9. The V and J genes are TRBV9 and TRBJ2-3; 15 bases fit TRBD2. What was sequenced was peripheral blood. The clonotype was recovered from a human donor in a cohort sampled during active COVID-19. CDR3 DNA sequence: TGTGCCAGCAGCACTGGACTAGCGGGAGGGCGAGGGACAGATACGCAGTATTTT. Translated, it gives CASSTGLAGGRGTDTQYF.